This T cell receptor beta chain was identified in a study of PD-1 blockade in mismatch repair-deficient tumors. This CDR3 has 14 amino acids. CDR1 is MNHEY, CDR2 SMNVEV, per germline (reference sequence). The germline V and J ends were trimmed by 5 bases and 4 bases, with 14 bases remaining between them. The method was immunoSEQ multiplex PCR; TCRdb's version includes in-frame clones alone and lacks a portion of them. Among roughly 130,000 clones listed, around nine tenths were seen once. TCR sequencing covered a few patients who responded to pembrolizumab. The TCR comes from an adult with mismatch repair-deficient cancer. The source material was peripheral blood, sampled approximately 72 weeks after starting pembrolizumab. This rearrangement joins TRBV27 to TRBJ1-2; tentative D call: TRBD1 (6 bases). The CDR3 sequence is CASSRTGMAYGYTF. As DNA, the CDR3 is TGTGCCAGCAGTCGTACAGGGATGGCCTATGGCTACACCTTC.